The T cell receptor beta chain under discussion was sequenced for a study of T-cell reconstitution after alpha-beta-depleted transplantation in children. General study points: About two months after transplant, alpha-beta T cells reportedly came from several hundred expanded graft clones. A year post-transplant, T-cell counts and diversity derived mostly from newly produced T cells.

This CDR3 has 14 amino acids. With V trimmed by 5 bases and J by 4 bases, 6 bases remained unmatched. CDR1 and CDR2 (germline): SGHAT, FQNNGV. About this clonotype itself: Its antigen is currently unknown.

Construction of the TCRbeta library involved unique molecular identifiers. TCRdb redid the calling of the PCR reads with MiXCR, one entry per CDR3 protein. Among some 100,000 distinct CDR3 sequences, 15% to 19% were seen once, and the ten largest hold about 18%. The specimen comprised PBMCs, mostly from graft donor cells, sampled 180 days after TCRalphabeta/CD19-depleted stem cell transplant. This clonotype was obtained from a male patient between 2 and 15 years old who had a stem cell transplant for acute lymphoblastic leukemia, so the T cells may come from the graft donor. The chain is built from TRBV11-2 and TRBJ2-7, with 9 bases lining up with TRBD1. CDR3: CASSKGTGLYEQYF. Written as DNA, the CDR3 is TGTGCCAGCAGCAAGGGGACAGGGTTGTACGAGCAGTACTTC.